The entry that follows covers one T cell receptor beta chain sequence. Its target is unknown. The CDR3 loop spans 14 amino acids. Germline CDR1 reads MRHNA; CDR2 reads SNTAGT. The ends were cut back, 4 bases at V and 7 bases at J, with 13 bases in the middle. These data are taken from a study of cytomegalovirus exposure and HLA in healthy donors. Study-wide findings and caveats: A later analysis reportedly found fewer N-insertions in an Asian-associated ancestry cluster than the roughly 700-donor mean. Earlier findings revealed that most TCR beta V segments proved productive either about 87% or about 30% of the time. For most TCR sequences rarity was the rule, although some public TCRs occurred in many donors.

PCR involved 60 Vbeta and 13 Jbeta primers. TCRdb's table, derived via immunoSEQ multiplex PCR, lists solely in-frame clones and lacks some. The table records some 130,000 clones, 60% to 85% of them present only once. The study sampled nominally healthy donors, though unrecorded immune exposures were likely. V gene TRBV6-4 combines with J gene TRBJ2-2, with D perhaps matching TRBD1 (5 bases). The sample taken for sequencing was PBMCs. The receptor was isolated from a woman aged 40 to 50 in good health and CMV-seronegative. DNA for the CDR3: TGTGCCAGCAGTGGGCAGGGCGGATTCGGGGAGCTGTTTTTT. This encodes CASSGQGGFGELFF.